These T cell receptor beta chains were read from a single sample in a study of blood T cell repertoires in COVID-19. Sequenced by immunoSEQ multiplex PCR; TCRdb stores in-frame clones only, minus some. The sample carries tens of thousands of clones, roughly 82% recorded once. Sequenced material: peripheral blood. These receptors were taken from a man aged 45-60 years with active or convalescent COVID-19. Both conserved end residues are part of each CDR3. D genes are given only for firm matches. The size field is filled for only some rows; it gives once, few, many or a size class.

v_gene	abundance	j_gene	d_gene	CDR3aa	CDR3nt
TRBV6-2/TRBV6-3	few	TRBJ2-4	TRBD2	CASSYKGTSGGARYIQYF	TGTGCCAGCAGTTACAAAGGGACTAGCGGGGGTGCCAGGTACATTCAGTACTTC
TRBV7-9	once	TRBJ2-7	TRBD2	CASSPRGEEQYF	TGTGCCAGCAGCCCCCGGGGGGAGGAGCAGTACTTC
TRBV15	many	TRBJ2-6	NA	CATSRGTDSGANVLTF	TGTGCCACCAGCAGAGGGACAGACTCTGGGGCCAACGTCCTGACTTTC
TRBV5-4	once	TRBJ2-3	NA	CASSLGGGSISTDTQYF	TGTGCCAGCAGCTTGGGCGGGGGCAGCATAAGCACAGATACGCAGTATTTT
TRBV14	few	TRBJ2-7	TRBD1	CASNPQGASYEQYF	TGTGCCAGCAACCCTCAGGGGGCCTCCTACGAGCAGTACTTC
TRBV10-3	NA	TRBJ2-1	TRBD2	CAISATSGGLGVDEQFF	TGTGCCATCAGTGCGACTAGCGGGGGGCTGGGTGTAGATGAGCAGTTCTTC
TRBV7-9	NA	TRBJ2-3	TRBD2	CASSPGLAGDTQYF	TGTGCCAGCAGCCCCGGACTAGCGGGGGATACGCAGTATTTT
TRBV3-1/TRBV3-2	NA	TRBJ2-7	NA	CASSPTFGGHEQYF	TGTGCCAGCAGCCCGACATTTGGGGGCCACGAGCAGTACTTC
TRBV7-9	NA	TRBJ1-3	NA	CASSPSGNTIYF	TGTGCCAGCAGTCCGTCTGGAAACACCATATATTTT
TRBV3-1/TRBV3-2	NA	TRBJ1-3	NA	CASSQSEYAGNTIYF	TGTGCCAGCAGCCAAAGTGAGTACGCTGGAAACACCATATATTTT
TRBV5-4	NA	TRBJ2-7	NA	CASSFDTYEQYF	TGTGCCAGCAGCTTCGACACCTACGAGCAGTACTTC
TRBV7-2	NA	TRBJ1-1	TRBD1	CASSLKGPGTGGEAFF	TGTGCCAGCAGCTTAAAGGGACCCGGGACAGGGGGTGAGGCTTTCTTT
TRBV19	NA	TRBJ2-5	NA	CASSIGGTGFQETQYF	TGTGCCAGTAGTATAGGGGGCACAGGTTTTCAAGAGACCCAGTACTTC
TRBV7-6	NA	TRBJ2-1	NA	CASSLALGGYNEQFF	TGTGCCAGCAGCTTAGCGCTCGGGGGCTACAATGAGCAGTTCTTC